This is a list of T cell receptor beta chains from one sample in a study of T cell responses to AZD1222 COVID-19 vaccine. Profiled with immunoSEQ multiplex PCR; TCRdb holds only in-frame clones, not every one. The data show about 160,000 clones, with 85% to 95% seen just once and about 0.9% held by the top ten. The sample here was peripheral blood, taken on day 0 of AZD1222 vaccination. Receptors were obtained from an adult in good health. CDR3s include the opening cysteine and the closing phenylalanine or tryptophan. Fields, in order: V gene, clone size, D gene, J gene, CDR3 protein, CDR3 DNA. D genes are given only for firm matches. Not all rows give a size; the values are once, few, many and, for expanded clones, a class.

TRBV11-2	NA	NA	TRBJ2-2	CASSSGLSSGITGELFF	TGTGCCAGCAGCTCTGGACTATCCAGTGGGATCACCGGGGAGCTGTTTTTT
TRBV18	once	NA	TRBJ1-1	CASSPQDMNTEAFF	TGTGCCAGCTCACCACAGGACATGAACACTGAAGCTTTCTTT
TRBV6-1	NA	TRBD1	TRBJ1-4	CASSDDRGTNEKLFF	TGTGCCAGCAGTGATGACAGGGGAACTAATGAAAAACTGTTTTTT
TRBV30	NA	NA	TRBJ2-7	CAWGTGYEQYF	TGTGCCTGGGGAACAGGCTACGAGCAGTACTTC
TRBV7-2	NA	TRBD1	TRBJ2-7	CASSTRDREDEQYF	TGTGCCAGCAGCACCAGGGACAGGGAAGACGAGCAGTACTTC
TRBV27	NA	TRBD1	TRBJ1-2	CASQTGGRISYGYTF	TGTGCCAGCCAGACAGGGGGGAGAATTAGCTATGGCTACACCTTC
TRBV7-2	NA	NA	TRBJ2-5	CASSHNTQETQYF	TGTGCCAGCAGCCACAACACCCAGGAGACCCAGTACTTC
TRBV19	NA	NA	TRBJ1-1	CASSPHRIANTEAFF	TGTGCCAGTAGTCCCCATAGGATTGCGAACACTGAAGCTTTCTTT
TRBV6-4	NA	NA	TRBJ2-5	CASSVNEGETQYF	TGTGCCAGCAGTGTAAATGAGGGAGAGACCCAGTACTTC
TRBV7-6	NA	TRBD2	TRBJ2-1	CASRLAGGPNEQFF	TGTGCCAGCCGACTAGCGGGGGGGCCCAATGAGCAGTTCTTC
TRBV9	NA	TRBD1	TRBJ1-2	CASSGGQGRVYGYTF	TGTGCCAGCAGCGGGGGACAGGGTAGGGTATATGGCTACACCTTC
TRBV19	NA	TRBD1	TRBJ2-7	CASSIVWTGNHEQYF	TGTGCCAGTAGTATAGTATGGACAGGGAACCACGAGCAGTACTTC
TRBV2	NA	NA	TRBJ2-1	CASSYLNSYNEQFF	TGTGCCAGCAGCTACTTAAACTCCTACAATGAGCAGTTCTTC
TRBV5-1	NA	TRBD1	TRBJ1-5	CASRRGQSDQPQHF	TGCGCCAGCAGACGGGGACAGAGCGATCAGCCCCAGCATTTT
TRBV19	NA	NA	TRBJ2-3	CASSKGGVGITQYF	TGTGCCAGTAGTAAAGGGGGTGTGGGAATTACGCAGTATTTT
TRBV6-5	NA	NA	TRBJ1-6	CASTSNSPLHF	TGTGCCAGCACGAGTAATTCACCCCTCCACTTT
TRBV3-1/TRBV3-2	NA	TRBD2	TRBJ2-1	CASSEAGGNEQFF	TGTGCCAGCAGCGAGGCGGGGGGCAATGAGCAGTTCTTC
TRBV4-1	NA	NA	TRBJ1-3	CASSQEGRGAGNTIYF	TGCGCCAGCAGCCAAGAAGGAAGGGGGGCTGGAAACACCATATATTTT
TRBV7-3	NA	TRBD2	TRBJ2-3	CASRVAGGTDTQYF	TGTGCCAGCAGGGTAGCGGGGGGCACAGATACGCAGTATTTT
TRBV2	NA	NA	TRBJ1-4	CASSEALLFEKLFF	TGTGCCAGCAGTGAAGCGCTCTTATTTGAAAAACTGTTTTTT
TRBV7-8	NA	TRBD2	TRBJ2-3	CASSLDGGETSTDTQYF	TGTGCCAGCAGCTTGGACGGGGGGGAAACTAGCACAGATACGCAGTATTTT
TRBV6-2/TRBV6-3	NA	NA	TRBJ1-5	CASSPEIGGEGQPQHF	TGTGCCAGCAGCCCAGAAATAGGAGGTGAAGGGCAGCCCCAGCATTTT
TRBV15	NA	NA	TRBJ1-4	CATSPRQGRNEKLFF	TGTGCCACCAGCCCCCGCCAGGGGCGGAATGAAAAACTGTTTTTT
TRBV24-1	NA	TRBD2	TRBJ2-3	CATSGSRSGGVGDTQYF	TGTGCCACCAGCGGGAGCCGTAGCGGGGGGGTCGGGGATACGCAGTATTTT
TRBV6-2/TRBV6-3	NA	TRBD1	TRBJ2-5	CASSRTGTETQYF	TGTGCCAGCAGTCGGACAGGTACTGAGACCCAGTACTTC
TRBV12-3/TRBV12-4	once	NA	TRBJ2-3	CASSLSGGGRVYF	TGTGCCAGCAGTCTCTCCGGTGGGGGCCGGGTGTATTTT
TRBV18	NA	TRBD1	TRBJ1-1	CASSPVQGIDTEAFF	TGTGCCAGCTCACCGGTACAGGGGATCGACACTGAAGCTTTCTTT
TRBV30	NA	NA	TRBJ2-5	CACGEETQYF	TGTGCCTGCGGAGAAGAGACCCAGTACTTC
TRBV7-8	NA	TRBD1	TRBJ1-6	CASSLGTANSPLHF	TGTGCCAGCAGCCTTGGGACAGCCAATTCACCCCTCCACTTT
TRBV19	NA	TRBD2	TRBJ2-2	CASSMLSGGLGELFF	TGTGCCAGTAGTATGCTTAGCGGGGGGCTCGGGGAGCTGTTTTTT
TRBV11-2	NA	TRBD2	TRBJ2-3	CASSFQQLAATDTQYF	TGTGCCAGCAGCTTCCAGCAGCTAGCGGCTACAGATACGCAGTATTTT
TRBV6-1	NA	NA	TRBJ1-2	CASSEGAANYGYTF	TGTGCCAGCAGTGAAGGGGCGGCTAACTATGGCTACACCTTC
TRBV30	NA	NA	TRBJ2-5	CAASTSETQYF	TGTGCCGCTAGCACTAGCGAGACCCAGTACTTC